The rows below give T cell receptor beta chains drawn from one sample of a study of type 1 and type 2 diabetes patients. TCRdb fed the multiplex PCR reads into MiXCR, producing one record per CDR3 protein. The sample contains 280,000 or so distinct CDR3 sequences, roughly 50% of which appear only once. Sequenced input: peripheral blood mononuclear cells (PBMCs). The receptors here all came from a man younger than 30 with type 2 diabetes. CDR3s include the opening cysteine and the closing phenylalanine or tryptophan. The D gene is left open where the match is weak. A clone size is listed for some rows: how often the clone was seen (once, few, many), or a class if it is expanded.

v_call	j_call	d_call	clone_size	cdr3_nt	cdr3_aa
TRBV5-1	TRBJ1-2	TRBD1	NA	TGCGCCAGCAGCTTCCCTGACAGGGACTATGGCTACACCTTC	CASSFPDRDYGYTF
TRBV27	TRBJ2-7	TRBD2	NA	TGTGCCAGCAGTGCTCGGACTAGCGGGAGTACGTACGAGCAGTACTTC	CASSARTSGSTYEQYF
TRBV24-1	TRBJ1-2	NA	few	TGTGCCACCAGTAGAGGGACTGATGGCTACACCTTC	CATSRGTDGYTF
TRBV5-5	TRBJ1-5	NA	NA	TGTGCCAGCAGCACGCCGGGGTCCAATCAGCCCCAGCATTTT	CASSTPGSNQPQHF
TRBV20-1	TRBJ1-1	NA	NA	TGCAGTGCTACTCGGGGAGGGGACACTGAAGCTTTCTTT	CSATRGGDTEAFF
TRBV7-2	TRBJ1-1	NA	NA	TGTGCCAGCAGCCACGGGGGCCGTGGTGGTGAAGCTTTCTTT	CASSHGGRGGEAFF
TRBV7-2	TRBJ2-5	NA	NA	TGTGCCAGCTCCTCTCAGGCTGACGGGGGCCAGTACTTC	CASSSQADGGQYF
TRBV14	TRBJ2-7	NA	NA	TGTGCCAGCAGCCATAGAAGGGTCGGTGAGCAGTACTTC	CASSHRRVGEQYF
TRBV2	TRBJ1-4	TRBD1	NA	TGTGCCAGCAGTGCACCGGGACAGGGGAAAATCCTAAGACCTGAAAAACTGTTTTTT	CASSAPGQGKILRPEKLFF
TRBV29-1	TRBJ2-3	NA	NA	TGCAGCGTTGAAGACTGGCCAAGCACAGATACGCAGTATTTT	CSVEDWPSTDTQYF
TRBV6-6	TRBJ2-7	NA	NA	TGTGCCAGCAGTTATTGGGCGAGCTCCTACGAGCAGTACTTC	CASSYWASSYEQYF
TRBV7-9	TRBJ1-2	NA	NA	TGTGGCGTCACTCACAGGGCAGGGATGTATGGCTACACCTTC	CGVTHRAGMYGYTF
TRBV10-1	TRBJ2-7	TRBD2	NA	TGCGCCAGCAGTGAATCAGCGGGAGGGCCTAATTACGAGCAGTACTTC	CASSESAGGPNYEQYF
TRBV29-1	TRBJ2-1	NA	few	TGCAGTGCCTGGAGGGCAAGCTCCTACAATGAGCAGTTCTTC	CSAWRASSYNEQFF
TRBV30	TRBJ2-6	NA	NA	TGTGCCTGTGTACCTGACTCTGGGGCCAACGTCCTGACTTTC	CACVPDSGANVLTF
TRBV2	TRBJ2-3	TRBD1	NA	TGTGCCACCTTTCCCGGGACAGGGCAAGATACGCAGTATTTT	CATFPGTGQDTQYF
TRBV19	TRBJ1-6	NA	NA	TGTGCCAGTAAAACACAGGACTTCTCCTATAATTCACCCCTCCACTTT	CASKTQDFSYNSPLHF
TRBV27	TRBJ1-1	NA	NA	TGTGCCAGCAGTTTGTCCCCAGAAACTGAAGCTTTCTTT	CASSLSPETEAFF
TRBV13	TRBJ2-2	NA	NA	TGTGCCAGCAGCCTGGGGTACGGGGAGCTGTTTTTT	CASSLGYGELFF
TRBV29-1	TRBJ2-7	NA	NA	TGCAGCGCCGTTAATAGCTCCTACGAGCAGTACTTC	CSAVNSSYEQYF
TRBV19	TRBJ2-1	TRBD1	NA	TGTGCCAGCTCAATAGGGTCCGGGACAGGGGTGAATGAGCAGTTCTTC	CASSIGSGTGVNEQFF
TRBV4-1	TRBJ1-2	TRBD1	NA	TGCGCCAGCAGCCAGACAGGGGCTGACTATGGCTACACCTTC	CASSQTGADYGYTF
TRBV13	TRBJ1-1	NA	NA	TGTGCCAGCAGCTTATCCGACGGACGCGAGAACACTGAAGCTTTCTTT	CASSLSDGRENTEAFF
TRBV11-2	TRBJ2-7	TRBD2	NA	TGTGCCAGCAGCCGGGACTATCTCTACGAGCAGTACTTC	CASSRDYLYEQYF
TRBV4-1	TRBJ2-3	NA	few	TGCGCCAGCAGCCAAGGTGGAGATACGCAGTATTTT	CASSQGGDTQYF
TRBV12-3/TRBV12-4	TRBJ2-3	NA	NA	TGTGCCAGCAGCTCCCCCACAGATACGCAGTATTTT	CASSSPTDTQYF
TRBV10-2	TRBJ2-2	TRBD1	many	TGCGCCAGCAGGACAGGGGCGAACACCGGGGAGCTGTTTTTT	CASRTGANTGELFF
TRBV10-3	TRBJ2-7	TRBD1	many	TGTGCCATCAGCTTCAAACCGGGACAGGGAACTTACGAGCAGTACTTC	CAISFKPGQGTYEQYF
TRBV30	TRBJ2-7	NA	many	TGTGCCTGCGAGGGTCCGGACGAGCAGTACTTC	CACEGPDEQYF
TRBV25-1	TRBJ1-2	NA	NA	TGTGCCAGCAGTGAATTGGCAGGGCTTGGAGGCTACACCTTC	CASSELAGLGGYTF
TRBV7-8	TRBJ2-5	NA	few	TGTGCCAGCAGCTCCCCAGCCGGACAGACCCCTGACGTAGAGACCCAGTACTTC	CASSSPAGQTPDVETQYF
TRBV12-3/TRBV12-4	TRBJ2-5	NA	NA	TGTGCCAGCAGTTTAATGGGAAGTACCCAGTACTTC	CASSLMGSTQYF
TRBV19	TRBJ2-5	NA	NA	TGTGCCAGTAGTATAATCGCAGGGAAAGTCCGCTCGGAGACCCAGTACTTC	CASSIIAGKVRSETQYF
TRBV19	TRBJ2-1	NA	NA	TGTGCCAGTGGTTTTAGCCCGACTGGATTATACAATGAGCAGTTCTTC	CASGFSPTGLYNEQFF
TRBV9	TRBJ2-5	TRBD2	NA	TGTGCCAGCAGCGTAGAGCGGGGGCATCAAGAGACCCAGTACTTC	CASSVERGHQETQYF
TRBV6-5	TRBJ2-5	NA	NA	TGTGCCAGCAGTTACGAGGACACTTCGACCGGGGGCGTGGAGACCCAGTACTTC	CASSYEDTSTGGVETQYF
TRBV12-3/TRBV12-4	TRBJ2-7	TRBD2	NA	TGTGCCAGCAGCCAAGATACTAGCGGAACCTACGAGCAGTACTTC	CASSQDTSGTYEQYF
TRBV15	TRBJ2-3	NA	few	TGTGCCACCTCTCTGCGGGATGTAGATACGCAGTATTTT	CATSLRDVDTQYF
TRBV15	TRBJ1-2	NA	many	TGTGCCACCAGCAGAGAGAACGGAGGAGGCTACACCTTC	CATSRENGGGYTF
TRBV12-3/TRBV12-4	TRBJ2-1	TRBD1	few	TGTGCCACCCGCCGGGACAGGTACAATGAGCAGTTCTTC	CATRRDRYNEQFF
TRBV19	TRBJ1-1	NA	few	TGTGCCAGTAGTATAGTGGGATCGAACACTGAAGCTTTCTTT	CASSIVGSNTEAFF
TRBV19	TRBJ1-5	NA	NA	TGTGCCAGTAGTTTGGTAGGCAATCAGCCCCAGCATTTT	CASSLVGNQPQHF
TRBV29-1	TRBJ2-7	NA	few	TGCAGCGTTATGGACGGCTCCTACGAGCGGTACTTC	CSVMDGSYERYF
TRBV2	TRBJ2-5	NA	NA	TGTGCCAGCAGCTTAGGGCTCCGGTATTTCGGGGAGACCCAGTACTTC	CASSLGLRYFGETQYF
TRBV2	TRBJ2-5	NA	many	TGTGCCAGTACTCCTCGAGGAACCCGACGGGTAGAGACCCAGTACTTC	CASTPRGTRRVETQYF
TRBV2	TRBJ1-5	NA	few	TGTGCCAGCAGTGAAGCATCGGCCGATCAGCCCCAGCATTTT	CASSEASADQPQHF